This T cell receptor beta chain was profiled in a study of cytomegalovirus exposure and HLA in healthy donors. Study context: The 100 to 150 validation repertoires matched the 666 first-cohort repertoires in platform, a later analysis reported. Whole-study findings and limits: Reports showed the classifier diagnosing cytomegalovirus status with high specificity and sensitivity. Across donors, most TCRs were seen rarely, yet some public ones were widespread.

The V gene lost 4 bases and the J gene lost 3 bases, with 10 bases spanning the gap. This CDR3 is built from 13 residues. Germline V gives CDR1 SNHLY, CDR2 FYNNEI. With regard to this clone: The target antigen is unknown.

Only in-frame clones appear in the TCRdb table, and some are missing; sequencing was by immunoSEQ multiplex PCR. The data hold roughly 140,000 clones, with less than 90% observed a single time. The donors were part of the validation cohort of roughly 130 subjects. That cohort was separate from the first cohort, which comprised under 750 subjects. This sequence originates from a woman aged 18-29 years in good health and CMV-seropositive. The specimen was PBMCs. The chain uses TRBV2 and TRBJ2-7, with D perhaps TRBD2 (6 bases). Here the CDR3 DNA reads TGTGCCAGCAGTGTTTGGGAGGTCTACGAGCAGTACTTC. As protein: CASSVWEVYEQYF.